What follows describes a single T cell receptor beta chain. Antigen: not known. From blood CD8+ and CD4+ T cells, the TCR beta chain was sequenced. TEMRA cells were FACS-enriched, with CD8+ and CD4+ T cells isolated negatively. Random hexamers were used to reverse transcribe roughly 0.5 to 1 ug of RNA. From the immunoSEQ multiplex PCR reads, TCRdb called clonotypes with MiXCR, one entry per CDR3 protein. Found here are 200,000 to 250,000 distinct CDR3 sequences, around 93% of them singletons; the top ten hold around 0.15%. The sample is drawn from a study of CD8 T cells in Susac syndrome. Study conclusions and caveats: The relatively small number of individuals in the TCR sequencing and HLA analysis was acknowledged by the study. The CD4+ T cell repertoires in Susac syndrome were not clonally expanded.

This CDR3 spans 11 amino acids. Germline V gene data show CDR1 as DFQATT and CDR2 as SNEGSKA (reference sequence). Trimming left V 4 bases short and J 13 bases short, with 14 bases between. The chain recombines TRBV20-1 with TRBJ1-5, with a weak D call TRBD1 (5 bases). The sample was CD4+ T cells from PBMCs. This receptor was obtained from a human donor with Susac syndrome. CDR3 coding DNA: TGCAGTGCTACCCGGGACGGAGGACAGCATTTT. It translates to CSATRDGGQHF.